This TCR beta chain originates from a study of blood T cell repertoires in COVID-19. The method was immunoSEQ multiplex PCR; TCRdb's version includes in-frame clones alone and lacks a portion of them. The profile shows some 250,000 clones, about 86% of them singletons. Per the germline V gene, CDR1 is SGHAT and CDR2 is FQNNGV. J was trimmed by 9 bases and V by 5 bases; bases with no gene match: 7. This CDR3 spans 15 amino acids. The TCR sequence derives from a man in his thirties or forties with active or convalescent COVID-19. Sequences were obtained from peripheral blood. This sequence joins TRBV11-2 and TRBJ1-6; TRBD1 matches 10 bases. The DNA of the CDR3 is TGTGCCAGCAGCGCCGACAGGGGGCTAAGTTCACCCCTCCACTTT. Its translation: CASSADRGLSSPLHF.